This T cell receptor beta chain was sequenced during a study of blood T cell repertoires in COVID-19. The assay was immunoSEQ multiplex PCR, and TCRdb's table has in-frame clones only and misses some. The table records about 460,000 clones, 75% to 90% of them present only once. The CDR3 extends over 17 amino acids. Germline V CDR1 and CDR2: LGHDT, YNNKEL (reference sequence). V was shortened by 1 base and J by 0 bases, with 12 bases between the two germline ends. Grouping used clinical history reported by participants in a survey and questionnaire. Sequenced sample: PBMCs or T cells enriched from blood (not recorded which). V usage is TRBV3-1 (or the pseudogene TRBV3-2) and J usage is TRBJ2-2, with D possibly TRBD1 on 6 matching bases. The sequence derives from a woman aged 55-70 years who had recovered from COVID-19. The CDR3 sequence is CASSQVYWTANTGELFF. In DNA form, the CDR3 reads TGTGCCAGCAGCCAAGTTTACTGGACAGCGAACACCGGGGAGCTGTTTTTT.